Shown below are 15 T cell receptor beta chains from a single sample sequenced in a study of T cells in Graves' hyperthyroidism and ophthalmopathy. Amplified regions were TCR beta CDR3 sequences from RNA transcripts. The TCR CDR3 first-round RT-PCR relied on the HTBI primer set. TCRdb recomputed calls from the multiplex PCR reads with MiXCR, one row per CDR3 protein. The sample contains 450,000 to 650,000 distinct CDR3 sequences, 14% of which appear only once. Sequencing input: blood. The source is a woman aged 18-29 years with Graves' ophthalmopathy.

This clonotype occurred a few times. The chain is built from TRBV4-1 and TRBJ1-5; D is uncertain. CDR3 length: 20 amino acids. Between the trimmed V and J ends, which lost 0 bases and 6 bases, there was a span of 27 bases. CDR1 is MGHRA and CDR2 is YSYEKL in the germline V gene. This chain's CDR3 is CASSQDTPVGGGGLSQPQHF. CDR3 in DNA: TGCGCCAGCAGCCAAGACACCCCGGTCGGAGGTGGAGGACTTAGTCAGCCCCAGCATTTT.

This clonotype was seen repeatedly, ten times or more. The rearrangement links TRBV19 to TRBJ1-1; D might be TRBD1 (5 bases). Germline V gene data show CDR1 as LNHDA and CDR2 as SQIVND (reference sequence). Trimming left V 1 base short and J 1 base short, with 7 bases between. This CDR3 has 14 amino acids. For the CDR3, the DNA is TGTGCCAGTAGTATAGGGGGCTCGAACACTGAAGCTTTCTTT. Translated, it gives CASSIGGSNTEAFF.

The J gene is TRBJ2-1, the V gene TRBV28; 14 nucleotides match TRBD2. Looked up from germline, CDR1 is MDHEN and CDR2 is SYDVKM. With V trimmed by 4 bases and J by 7 bases, 9 bases remained unmatched. The CDR3 runs 17 residues. The DNA for the CDR3 is TGTGCCAGCAGTTGGGGACTAGCGGGAGCGTATTGGAATGAGCAGTTCTTC. It yields the protein CASSWGLAGAYWNEQFF.

In its sample, this clonotype was seen many times. The chain employs TRBV27 and TRBJ2-1; D gene unclear. Germline CDR1 reads MNHEY; CDR2 reads SMNVEV (reference sequence). The CDR3 is 12 residues long. The V end lost 3 bases, the J end lost 6 bases, and 6 bases lay between the germline ends. The CDR3 is CASSFTGNEQFF. CDR3 sequence (DNA): TGTGCCAGCAGTTTCACCGGCAATGAGCAGTTCTTC.

This clonotype showed up many times. V usage is TRBV18 and J usage is TRBJ1-2; a possible D gene is TRBD1 (6 bases). Trimming left V 3 bases short and J 7 bases short, with 18 bases between. The germline gives CDR1 KGHSH, CDR2 LQKENI. CDR3 length: 15 residues. The CDR3 protein is CASSPETGIGFGYTF. The CDR3 DNA sequence: TGTGCCAGCTCACCGGAAACAGGGATAGGGTTTGGCTACACCTTC.

This clonotype was observed at least ten times. The gene calls are TRBV7-3 and TRBJ2-2, with D perhaps matching TRBD2 (5 bases). The germline V gene encodes CDR1 SGHTA and CDR2 FQGTGA. This CDR3 comprises 15 residues. V was cut by 2 bases and J by 0 bases, with 7 bases left in between. CDR3 bases: TGTGCCAGCAGCTTACTGAGGGCGAACACCGGGGAGCTGTTTTTT. It is translated as CASSLLRANTGELFF.

This clonotype was seen repeatedly, ten times or more. The rearrangement links TRBV27 to TRBJ2-3; D possibly uses TRBD1 or TRBD2 (5 bases each). The CDR3 covers 16 residues. Trimming took off 6 bases at V and 2 bases at J, with 18 bases between the two ends. Germline V gene data show CDR1 as MNHEY and CDR2 as SMNVEV (reference sequence). The CDR3, as DNA: TGTGCCAGCAGCCTGGGGGTCCCACGCCCCACAGATACGCAGTATTTT. Its translation is CASSLGVPRPTDTQYF.

The sample holds one count of this clonotype. With a much larger clone just one base away, this may be a read error. The rearrangement links TRBV7-9 to TRBJ1-1; perhaps TRBD1 as D (6 bases). CDR1 SEHNR and CDR2 FQNEAQ come from the germline V gene (reference sequence). This CDR3 is 14 amino acids long. The CDR3 is CAGSSGHRNTEAFF. The CDR3 region has the DNA TGTGCCGGCAGCTCGGGACACCGGAACACTGAAGCTTTCTTT.

A note on this clonotype: With a much larger clone just one base away, this may be a read error. V and J are TRBV7-9 and TRBJ2-5; no clear D. V was cut by 5 bases and J by 5 bases, with 9 bases left in between. This CDR3 comprises 12 residues. Germline-derived CDR1 and CDR2 are SEHNR and FQNEAQ (reference sequence). The CDR3 coding sequence is TGTGCCAGCAGCACTGCCTGGGAGACCCAGTACTTC. Amino acid sequence: CASSTAWETQYF.

V gene TRBV7-3 combines with J gene TRBJ1-1, with a possible D match to TRBD1 (5 bases). Germline V gives CDR1 SGHTA, CDR2 FQGTGA. This CDR3 contains 21 residues. Trimming took 3 bases from V and 1 from J, leaving 30 bases between them. This chain's CDR3 is CASSFRGGGPLAAGTNTEAFF. The CDR3, as DNA: TGTGCCAGCAGCTTTCGGGGGGGGGGTCCTCTTGCGGCCGGTACGAACACTGAAGCTTTCTTT.

This clonotype appeared a few times. The rearrangement joins TRBV4-1 to TRBJ1-6, with 9 bases fitting TRBD1. CDR1 is MGHRA and CDR2 is YSYEKL in the germline V gene. This CDR3 has 16 amino acids. With V trimmed by 1 base and J by 8 bases, 6 bases remained unmatched. CDR3 protein: CASSQGGQGYYSPLHF. The CDR3 nucleotides read TGCGCCAGCAGCCAAGGGGGACAGGGTTATTATTCACCCCTCCACTTT.

On this clonotype: A much bigger clone sits one base away, suggesting this may be a read error. The chain has TRBV5-1 and TRBJ2-7; 12 positions match TRBD2. The last part of the DNA fits TRBJ2-1 better; the J call may be wrong. The germline V gene encodes CDR1 SGHRS and CDR2 YFSETQ. CDR3 size: 18 residues. The CDR3 reads CASSLGLAGTGPSYEQFF. CDR3 DNA: TGCGCCAGCAGCCTAGGACTAGCGGGGACCGGCCCCTCCTACGAGCAGTTCTTC.

This clonotype has only a few counts. The rearrangement links TRBV27 to TRBJ1-3, with D possibly matching TRBD1 (6 bases). The CDR3 runs 14 residues. V was pared by 6 bases and J by 0 bases, with 9 bases between. Germline CDR1 and CDR2: MNHEY and SMNVEV (reference sequence). The CDR3, as DNA: TGTGCCAGCAGGACAGGCCCCTCTGGAAACACCATATATTTT. Protein: CASRTGPSGNTIYF.

Ten or more counts support this clonotype. The genes are TRBV2 and TRBJ2-2; 7 bases line up with TRBD1. Germline CDR1 SNHLY, CDR2 FYNNEI. CDR3 length: 16 amino acids. Unmatched junction bases numbered 8, after V lost 7 bases and J lost 0 bases. The CDR3 is CASTKPGQSNTGELFF. CDR3 coding DNA: TGTGCCAGCACCAAACCGGGACAGTCGAACACCGGGGAGCTGTTTTTT.

This clonotype was seen ten or more times. The chain has TRBV7-6 and TRBJ1-1; maybe TRBD1 (5 bases). This CDR3 spans 15 amino acids. V was trimmed by 7 bases and J by 5 bases, leaving 20 bases between them. Per the germline V gene, CDR1 is SGHVS and CDR2 is FNYEAQ. The CDR3: CASTSLISGRTEAFF. In nucleotides, the CDR3 is TGTGCCAGCACATCCCTAATCTCGGGGCGAACTGAAGCTTTCTTT.